The text below deals with one T cell receptor beta chain. The antigen remains undetermined. This CDR3 has 14 amino acids. Looked up from germline, CDR1 is SQVTM and CDR2 is ANQGSEA. V lost 2 bases to trimming and J lost 4 bases, with 14 bases between them. This sample stems from a study of shared clonotypes between healthy human individuals. Study-level points and caveats: Around 5% of naive CD4 clonotypes were common to a handful of donors.

The method was immunoSEQ multiplex PCR; TCRdb's version includes in-frame clones alone and lacks a portion of them. The sample has millions of clones; over 85% are singletons. CD45RO-negative, CCR7-selected cells formed the naive CD8 fraction, which excluded terminally differentiated effector memory CD45RA+ cells. The gene calls are TRBV29-1 and TRBJ2-5; D tentatively fits TRBD1 or TRBD2 (5 bases each). The sequenced sample consisted of naive CD8+ T cells sorted from blood. The receptor was isolated from a man aged 18 to 29 in good health. CDR3 sequence reads: CSVEMGVGAETQYF. CDR3 in DNA: TGCAGCGTTGAAATGGGGGTCGGGGCAGAGACCCAGTACTTC.